These 27 T cell receptor beta chains share one sample of origin, sequenced in a study of blood T cell repertoires in COVID-19. This table comes from immunoSEQ multiplex PCR, and its TCRdb copy is limited to in-frame clones, with some not included. The sample yields 85,000 to 100,000 clones, around nine tenths seen once. Material for sequencing was peripheral blood. All receptors come from a woman in her sixties or seventies with COVID-19, enrolled during active disease.

This chain links TRBV5-1 with TRBJ1-2; TRBD1 agrees at 7 bases. Trimming removed 3 bases from V and 7 bases from J; junction bases left unmatched: 6. The CDR3 extends over 13 amino acids. Germline V CDR1 and CDR2: SGHRS, YFSETQ. The CDR3 sequence: CASSSQGLGGYTF. The DNA of the CDR3 is TGCGCCAGCAGCTCACAGGGGCTGGGTGGCTACACCTTC.

This clone was recorded only once. V gene TRBV7-2 combines with J gene TRBJ2-5; D unresolved. The germline gives CDR1 SGHTA, CDR2 FQGNSA. CDR3 length equals 14 residues. Trimming stripped 2 bases from V and 5 bases from J, with 12 bases between. CDR3 residues: CASSLSGFTETQYF. Here the CDR3 DNA reads TGTGCCAGCAGCTTATCAGGTTTTACGGAGACCCAGTACTTC.

The V call is TRBV9, the J call TRBJ2-7, with D possibly matching TRBD1 (5 bases). From germline, CDR1 is SGDLS and CDR2 YYNGEE. The CDR3 totals 15 residues. The ends were cut back, 0 bases at V and 3 bases at J, with 13 bases in the middle. CDR3 DNA: TGTGCCAGCAGCGTAGGGACAAACCCGGGCTACGAGCAGTACTTC. This gives the protein CASSVGTNPGYEQYF.

The chain couples TRBV11-2 to TRBJ1-1; D is undetermined. There are 13 residues in the CDR3. Germline V CDR1 and CDR2: SGHAT, FQNNGV. V dropped 5 bases and J dropped 4 bases, with 11 bases sitting between them. The CDR3 bases are TGTGCCAGCAGCCCACTGAGGCGCACTGAAGCTTTCTTT. As protein: CASSPLRRTEAFF.

In this sample, this clone turned up once. V is TRBV11-2 and J is TRBJ2-3, with TRBD2 matching 8 bases. From germline, CDR1 is SGHAT and CDR2 FQNNGV. The CDR3 covers 15 residues. The junction had 6 bases not matched to a gene; V was cut back by 1 base and J by 6 bases. The CDR3 sequence is CASSLAGGVGDTQYF. CDR3 bases: TGTGCCAGCAGCTTAGCCGGGGGGGTCGGGGATACGCAGTATTTT.

The gene calls are TRBV5-4 and TRBJ2-1, with D hard to call. The CDR3 extends over 14 amino acids. Germline CDR1 SGHNT, CDR2 YYREEE (reference sequence). Trimming removed 0 bases at V and 7 bases at J, with 11 bases between. CDR3 protein: CASSLDNNSNEQFF. The CDR3 DNA reads as TGTGCCAGCAGCTTGGACAATAATTCGAATGAGCAGTTCTTC.

The rearrangement links TRBV5-1 to TRBJ1-3; tentatively, D is TRBD1 (6 bases). The germline V gene has CDR1 SGHRS and CDR2 YFSETQ. The length of the CDR3 is 16 residues. V was trimmed by 4 bases and J by 4 bases, leaving 18 bases between them. The CDR3 DNA is TGCGCCAGCAGCCTCGACTACAGGGAGCCCGGAAACACCATATATTTT. Translation: CASSLDYREPGNTIYF. The full variable domain, in which reference TRBV5-1 and TRBJ1-3 provide the parts outside the CDR3, is KAGVTQTPRYLIKTRGQQVTLSCSPISGHRSVSWYQQTPGQGLQFLFEYFSETQRNKGNFPGRFSGRQFSNSRSEMNVSTLELGDSALYLCASSLDYREPGNTIYFGEGSWLTVV.

The chain is built from TRBV19 and TRBJ1-2, with D possibly being TRBD1 (5 bases). The CDR3 is made up of 13 amino acids. Between the trimmed V and J ends, which lost 5 bases and 1 base, there was a span of 8 bases. Germline loops: CDR1 LNHDA, CDR2 SQIVND (reference sequence). Here the CDR3 reads CASSLTVNYGYTF. The CDR3 DNA sequence: TGTGCCAGTAGTTTGACAGTTAACTATGGCTACACCTTC.

The gene calls are TRBV2 and TRBJ1-1; 8 nucleotides line up with TRBD1. With V trimmed by 7 bases and J by 4 bases, 5 bases remained unmatched. This CDR3 has 13 residues. Germline V gene sequence: CDR1 SNHLY, CDR2 FYNNEI. CDR3 DNA: TGTGCCAGCACCAGGGACAGGCCCACTGAAGCTTTCTTT. Amino acids: CASTRDRPTEAFF.

V usage is TRBV9 and J usage is TRBJ1-5, with a tentative D call TRBD1 (5 bases). The CDR3 contains 15 residues. CDR1 and CDR2 (germline): SGDLS, YYNGEE. V shed 0 bases and J shed 5 bases, with 12 bases lying between them. For the CDR3, the DNA is TGTGCCAGCAGCGTAGGGTCAGGGTTTGATCAGCCCCAGCATTTT. As protein: CASSVGSGFDQPQHF. Supplemented by reference TRBV9 and TRBJ1-5, the full variable domain reads DSGVTQTPKHLITATGQRVTLRCSPRSGDLSVYWYQQSLDQGLQFLIQYYNGEERAKGNILERFSAQQFPDLHSELNLSSLELGDSALYFCASSVGSGFDQPQHFGDGTRLSIL.

V and J are TRBV5-6 and TRBJ1-2, with 10 positions matching TRBD1. The CDR3 runs 16 residues. Per the germline V gene, CDR1 is SGHDT and CDR2 is YYEEEE. J lost 1 base, V lost 2 bases, and 5 bases had no gene match. The CDR3 sequence: CASSLRQGALNYGYTF. The CDR3 nucleotides read TGTGCCAGCAGCTTACGACAGGGGGCTCTTAACTATGGCTACACCTTC.

The gene calls are TRBV6-2 or TRBV6-3 and TRBJ2-2, with TRBD2 matching over 11 bases. Germline-derived CDR1 and CDR2 are MNHEY and SVGEGT. The CDR3 has 17 amino acids. With V trimmed by 5 bases and J by 2 bases, 7 bases remained unmatched. The CDR3 loop is CASSMASGGLNTGELFF. CDR3 nucleotides: TGTGCCAGCAGTATGGCTAGCGGGGGGCTCAACACCGGGGAGCTGTTTTTT.

V usage is TRBV29-1 and J usage is TRBJ2-7; D is unclear. The CDR3 is 12 residues long. V was shortened by 7 bases and J by 2 bases, with 12 bases between the two germline ends. Per the germline V gene, CDR1 is SQVTM and CDR2 is ANQGSEA. CDR3 in amino acids: CSGLRSPYEQYF. The DNA of the CDR3 is TGCAGCGGCCTCAGGTCTCCCTACGAGCAGTACTTC.

The chain links TRBV6-6 to TRBJ1-6, with 9 bases lining up with TRBD1. After removal of 6 bases from V and 5 bases from J, the junction contained 5 bases not matched to a gene. The germline V gene encodes CDR1 MNHNY and CDR2 SVGAGI (reference sequence). This CDR3 has 15 residues. In DNA, the CDR3 is TGTGCCAGCAGCCCTACAGGGGGCAATAATTCACCCCTCCACTTT. Translation gives CASSPTGGNNSPLHF.

This clone occurred a few times. The chain recombines TRBV30 with TRBJ1-6, with D unresolved. Per the germline V gene, CDR1 is GTSNPN and CDR2 is SVGIG (reference sequence). V gave up 4 bases and J gave up 7 bases, with 8 bases separating them. The CDR3 sequence is 12 residues long. The CDR3, as DNA: TGTGCCTGGAACAGTTGGAATTCACCCCTCCACTTT. It translates to CAWNSWNSPLHF.

This clone was seen more than once but under ten times. The chain joins TRBV4-2 to TRBJ1-4; D gene uncertain. The CDR3 has 15 amino acids. V was trimmed by 1 base and J by 4 bases, leaving 10 bases between them. Germline V gene data show CDR1 as LGHNA and CDR2 as YNFKEQ. The CDR3: CASSQARGHNEKLFF. CDR3 sequence (DNA): TGTGCCAGCAGCCAAGCCCGAGGGCATAATGAAAAACTGTTTTTT.

The chain is built from TRBV7-2 and TRBJ2-5; a possible D gene is TRBD2 (5 bases). Germline loops: CDR1 SGHTA, CDR2 FQGNSA. V lost 3 bases and J 4 bases, leaving 15 bases between the germline ends. The CDR3 extends over 15 amino acids. As DNA, the CDR3 is TGTGCCAGCAGCTTCAACACCGGAGGAAGAGAGACCCAGTACTTC. Protein sequence: CASSFNTGGRETQYF.

The rearrangement joins TRBV6-6 to TRBJ1-5; TRBD1 might be the D (5 bases). Trimming shortened V by 0 bases and J by 9 bases, and 18 bases separated the two germline ends. Germline values: CDR1 MNHNY, CDR2 SVGAGI (reference sequence). This CDR3 is 16 amino acids long. Written as DNA, the CDR3 is TGTGCCAGCAGTTACTCGAAGATCAGGGACGGGGGGCCCCAGCATTTT. Protein product: CASSYSKIRDGGPQHF.

This chain links TRBV12-3 or TRBV12-4 with TRBJ1-6, with D tentatively TRBD1 (5 bases). This CDR3 spans 12 amino acids. V lost 6 bases and J lost 10, with 10 bases in between. The CDR3 DNA sequence: TGTGCCAGCAGACGACAGAGATCACCCCTCCACTTT. Translated, it gives CASRRQRSPLHF.

The V call is TRBV3-1 (or the pseudogene TRBV3-2), the J call TRBJ1-2, with D possibly being TRBD1 (5 bases). This CDR3 contains 17 residues. V lost 0 bases and J 8 bases, leaving 22 bases between the germline ends. Germline-derived CDR1 and CDR2 are LGHDT and YNNKEL (reference sequence). The CDR3, as DNA: TGTGCCAGCAGCCAAGACCTCGTACAGGCCCTTAGAGTCGGCTACACCTTC. Translation gives CASSQDLVQALRVGYTF.

J is TRBJ2-1 and V is TRBV7-6; tentatively, D is TRBD2 (7 bases). Germline lookup yields CDR1 SGHVS and CDR2 FNYEAQ. The V end lost 1 base, the J end lost 10 bases, and 20 bases lay between the germline ends. The CDR3 totals 16 residues. CDR3 bases: TGTGCCAGCAGCTTAGGGGCGGGGGCCTCCTCGGGGGAGCAGTTCTTC. It translates to CASSLGAGASSGEQFF. Variable domain in full (rest from reference TRBV7-6 and TRBJ2-1): GAGVSQSPRYKVTKRGQDVALRCDPISGHVSLYWYRQALGQGPEFLTYFNYEAQQDKSGLPNDRFSAERPEGSISTLTIQRTEQRDSAMYRCASSLGAGASSGEQFFGPGTRLTVL.

The chain links TRBV7-9 to TRBJ1-4; no definite D call. Trimming stripped 4 bases from V and 8 bases from J, with 14 bases between. Germline CDR1 is SEHNR and CDR2 is FQNEAQ (reference sequence). The CDR3 is 14 residues long. The CDR3 nucleotides read TGTGCCAGCAGCTGGAGGACGTCTGGCGAAAAACTGTTTTTT. Translated: CASSWRTSGEKLFF.

CDR3 sequence: CASSLVSGTSGGYEQFF. The CDR3 coding sequence is TGCGCCAGCAGCTTGGTGTCCGGGACTAGCGGGGGGTATGAGCAGTTCTTC. This chain uses TRBV5-1 with TRBJ2-1, with 15 bases lining up with TRBD2. Per germline, CDR1 SGHRS and CDR2 YFSETQ. The CDR3 is 17 amino acids. The trim removed 0 bases at V and 8 bases at J, leaving 6 bases unmatched.

The chain links TRBV19 to TRBJ1-3; possible D gene TRBD1, 6 bases. Trimming left V 6 bases short and J 4 bases short, with 13 bases between. Per the germline V gene, CDR1 is LNHDA and CDR2 is SQIVND (reference sequence). The CDR3 runs 14 residues. In DNA form, the CDR3 reads TGTGCCAGTAGAAACAGGGTAAACGGAAACACCATATATTTT. Residues: CASRNRVNGNTIYF.

The chain combines TRBV4-1 with TRBJ2-1, with TRBD2 identical over 9 bases. Losses at the gene ends were 0 bases for V and 1 base for J; bases not matched to a gene: 10. From germline, CDR1 is MGHRA and CDR2 YSYEKL. The CDR3 covers 19 residues. DNA for the CDR3: TGCGCCAGCAGCCAAGACCCGCGAGTGGCGGGGGGGTCCTACAATGAGCAGTTCTTC. Its translation is CASSQDPRVAGGSYNEQFF.

The V gene is TRBV30, the J gene TRBJ2-3; 7 nucleotides line up with TRBD2. The CDR3 has 14 amino acids. Trimming took 3 bases from V and 2 from J; bases not matched to a gene: 5. Germline CDR1 is GTSNPN and CDR2 is SVGIG (reference sequence). In DNA, the CDR3 is TGTGCCTGGAGAGTAGCGGGCGCCACAGATACGCAGTATTTT. Translation gives CAWRVAGATDTQYF.

The CDR3 protein is CASSGGTRTYEQYF. Written as DNA, the CDR3 is TGTGCCAGCAGCGGAGGGACGCGGACCTACGAGCAGTACTTC. The chain employs TRBV6-6 and TRBJ2-7, with D possibly TRBD2 on 6 matching bases. The V and J ends lost 6 bases and 2 bases respectively, with 14 bases between them. The CDR3 extends over 14 amino acids. Per the germline V gene, CDR1 is MNHNY and CDR2 is SVGAGI (reference sequence).